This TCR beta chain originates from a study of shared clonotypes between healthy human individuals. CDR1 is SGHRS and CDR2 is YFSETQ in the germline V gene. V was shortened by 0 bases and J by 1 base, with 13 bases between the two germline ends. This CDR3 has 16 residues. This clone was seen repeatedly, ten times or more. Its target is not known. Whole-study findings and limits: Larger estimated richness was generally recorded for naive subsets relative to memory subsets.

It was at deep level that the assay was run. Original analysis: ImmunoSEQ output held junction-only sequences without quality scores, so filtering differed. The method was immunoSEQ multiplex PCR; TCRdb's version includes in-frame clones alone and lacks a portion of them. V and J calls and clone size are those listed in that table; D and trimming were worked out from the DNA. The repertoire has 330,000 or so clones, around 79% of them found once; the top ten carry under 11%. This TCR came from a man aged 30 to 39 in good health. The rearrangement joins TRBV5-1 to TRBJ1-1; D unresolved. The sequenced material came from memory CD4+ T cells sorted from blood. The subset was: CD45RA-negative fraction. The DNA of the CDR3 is TGCGCCAGCAGCTTGGATAGCAGCCTAAAGAACACTGAAGCTTTCTTT. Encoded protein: CASSLDSSLKNTEAFF.